This T cell receptor beta chain was found in a study of T cells in Graves' hyperthyroidism and ophthalmopathy. Notes on the study in general: The blood repertoire included most of the expanded thyroid clonotypes above 0.001.

Per germline, CDR1 SGHRS and CDR2 YFSETQ. V was trimmed by 4 bases and J by 6 bases, leaving 17 bases between them. The CDR3 totals 14 residues. The source material, RNA transcripts, was used to amplify TCR beta CDR3 regions. The primer set for the first-round RT-PCR of the TCR CDR3 was HTBI. One entry per CDR3 protein, called by TCRdb with MiXCR from the multiplex PCR reads. Found here are about 410,000 distinct CDR3 sequences, approximately 15% of them singletons; the top ten hold 20%. Worth noting for this clonotype: Its antigen is not identified.

The chain uses TRBV5-1 and TRBJ2-7; tentative D call: TRBD1 (5 bases). Sequenced: blood. The sequence came from a woman under 40 with Graves' ophthalmopathy. DNA for the CDR3: TGCGCCAGCAGCCCTGAAGGGGCAGGGTCCGAGCAGTACTTC. This translates into CASSPEGAGSEQYF.